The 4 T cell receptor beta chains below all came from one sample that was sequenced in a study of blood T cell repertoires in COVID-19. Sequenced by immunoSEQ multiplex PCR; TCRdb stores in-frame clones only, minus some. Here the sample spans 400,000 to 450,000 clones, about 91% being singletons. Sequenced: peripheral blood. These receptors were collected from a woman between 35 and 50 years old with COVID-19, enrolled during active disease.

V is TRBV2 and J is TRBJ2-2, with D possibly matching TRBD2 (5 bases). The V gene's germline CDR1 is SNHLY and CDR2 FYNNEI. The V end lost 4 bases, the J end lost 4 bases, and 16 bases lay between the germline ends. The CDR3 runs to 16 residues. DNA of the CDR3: TGTGCCAGCAGTGGAATTACTAGAGAGGTCACCGGGGAGCTGTTTTTT. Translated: CASSGITREVTGELFF.

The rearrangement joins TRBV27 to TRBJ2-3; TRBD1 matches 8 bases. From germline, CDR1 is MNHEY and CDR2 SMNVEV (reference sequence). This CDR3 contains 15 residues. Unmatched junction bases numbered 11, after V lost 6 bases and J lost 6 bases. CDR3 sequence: CASSSPGGPQDTQYF. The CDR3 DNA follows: TGTGCCAGCAGCTCACCAGGGGGCCCCCAGGATACGCAGTATTTT.

The CDR3 here is CASSWTPGATEAFF. The CDR3 region has the DNA TGTGCCAGCAGCTGGACACCAGGGGCCACTGAAGCTTTCTTT. The chain is built from TRBV7-8 and TRBJ1-1; D might be TRBD1 (6 bases). The CDR3 loop spans 14 amino acids. Germline loops: CDR1 SGHVS, CDR2 FQNEAQ. Trimming stripped 4 bases from V and 4 bases from J, with 13 bases between.

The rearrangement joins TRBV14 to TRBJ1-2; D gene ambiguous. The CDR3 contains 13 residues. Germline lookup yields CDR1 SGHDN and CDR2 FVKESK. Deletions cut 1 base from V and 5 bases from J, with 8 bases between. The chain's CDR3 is CASSQGSVYGYTF. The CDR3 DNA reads TGTGCCAGCAGCCAAGGCAGCGTTTATGGCTACACCTTC. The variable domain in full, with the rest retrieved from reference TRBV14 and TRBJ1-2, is EAGVTQFPSHSVIEKGQTVTLRCDPISGHDNLYWYRRVMGKEIKFLLHFVKESKQDESGMPNNRFLAERTGGTYSTLKVQPAELEDSGVYFCASSQGSVYGYTFGSGTRLTVV.